This T cell receptor (beta chain) originates from a study of T cells in Graves' hyperthyroidism and ophthalmopathy. Study results and limitations: Appearing also in blood were most of the thyroid clonotypes expanded above 0.001.

TCR beta CDR3 regions were amplified from RNA transcripts. The HTBI primer set drove a first-round RT-PCR of the TCR CDR3. Via MiXCR, TCRdb re-called the multiplex PCR reads, giving one row per CDR3 protein. This sample carries fewer than 650,000 distinct CDR3 sequences, 14% to 15% of them seen once, and the ten largest clones take around 4.5%. This clonotype was seen many times. Its target is unknown. CDR1 SGHDN and CDR2 FVKESK come from the germline V gene. There are 15 residues in the CDR3. Trimming removed 5 bases at V and 4 bases at J, with 18 bases between. The sequencing sample was made of blood. V gene TRBV14 combines with J gene TRBJ2-7; D may be TRBD1 (7 bases). The clonotype was recovered from a woman in her 40s with Graves' ophthalmopathy. CDR3 nucleotide sequence: TGTGCCAGCAGCACAAGGAGGGGACAGATTTACGAGCAGTACTTC. Protein: CASSTRRGQIYEQYF.